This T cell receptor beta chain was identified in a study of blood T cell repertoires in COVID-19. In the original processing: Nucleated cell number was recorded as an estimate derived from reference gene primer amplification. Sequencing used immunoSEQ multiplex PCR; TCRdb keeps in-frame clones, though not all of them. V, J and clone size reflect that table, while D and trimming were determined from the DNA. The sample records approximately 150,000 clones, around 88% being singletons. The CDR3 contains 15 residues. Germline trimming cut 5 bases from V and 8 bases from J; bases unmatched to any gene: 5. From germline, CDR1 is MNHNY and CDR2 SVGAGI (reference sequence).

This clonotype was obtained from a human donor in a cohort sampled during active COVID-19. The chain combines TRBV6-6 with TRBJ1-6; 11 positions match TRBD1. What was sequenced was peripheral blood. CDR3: CASSPGQGAYSPLHF. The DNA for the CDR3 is TGTGCCAGCAGTCCCGGACAGGGGGCTTATTCACCCCTCCACTTT.